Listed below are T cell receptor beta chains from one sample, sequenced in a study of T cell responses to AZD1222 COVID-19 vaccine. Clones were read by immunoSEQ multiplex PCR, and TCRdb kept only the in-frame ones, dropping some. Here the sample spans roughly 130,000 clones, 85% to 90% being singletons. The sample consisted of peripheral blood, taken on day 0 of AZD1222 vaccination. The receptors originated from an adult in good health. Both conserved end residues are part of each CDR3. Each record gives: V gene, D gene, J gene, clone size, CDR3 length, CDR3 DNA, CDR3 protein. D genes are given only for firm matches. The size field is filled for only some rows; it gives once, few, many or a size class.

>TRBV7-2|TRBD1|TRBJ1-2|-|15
TGTGCCAGCAGCCCAGACAGGGGGCTCGAGTATGGCTACACCTTC
CASSPDRGLEYGYTF
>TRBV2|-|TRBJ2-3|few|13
TGTGCCAGCAGGGGCTGGTCGGCAGATACGCAGTATTTT
CASRGWSADTQYF
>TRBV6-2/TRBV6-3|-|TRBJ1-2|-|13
TGTGCCAGCAGTTGGCTTTCTAACTATGGCTACACCTTC
CASSWLSNYGYTF
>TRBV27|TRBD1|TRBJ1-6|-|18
TGTGCCAGCAGTTTCAGAGCGGGACAGGGGACTTATAATTCACCCCTCCACTTT
CASSFRAGQGTYNSPLHF
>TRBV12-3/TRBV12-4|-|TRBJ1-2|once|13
TGTGCCAGCAGTTTAAAGACAGTCTATGGCTACACCTTC
CASSLKTVYGYTF
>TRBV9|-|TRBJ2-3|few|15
TGTGCCAGCAGCGTAGAGGGACTTACCACAGATACGCAGTATTTT
CASSVEGLTTDTQYF
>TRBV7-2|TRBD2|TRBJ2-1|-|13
TGTGCCAGCAGCTCGACTAGCATTGGAGAGCAGTTCTTC
CASSSTSIGEQFF
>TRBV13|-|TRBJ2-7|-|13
TGTGCCAGCAGCCCCCCCCTCTCCTACGAGCAGTACTTC
CASSPPLSYEQYF
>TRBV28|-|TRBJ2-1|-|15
TGTGCCAGCAGCAATGCCTATCCTAGGCGAAATGAGCAGTTCTTC
CASSNAYPRRNEQFF
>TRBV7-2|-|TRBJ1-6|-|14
TGTGCCAGCAGCCCCTCAGTTCCGAGTTCACCCCTCCACTTT
CASSPSVPSSPLHF
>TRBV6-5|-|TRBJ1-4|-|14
TGTGCCAGCAGTCGAGGTGTGACTAATGAAAAACTGTTTTTT
CASSRGVTNEKLFF
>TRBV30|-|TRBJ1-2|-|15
TGTGCCTGGAGTACGAGACACGAAGCTAACTATGGCTACACCTTC
CAWSTRHEANYGYTF
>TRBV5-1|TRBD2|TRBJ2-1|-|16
TGCGCCAGCAGCTTGAAGGGACTAGCGGGGGGCAATGAGCAGTTCTTC
CASSLKGLAGGNEQFF
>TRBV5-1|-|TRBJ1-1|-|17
TGCGCCAGCAGCTTGGGGGCAGGGGCTCTCTTGAACACTGAAGCTTTCTTT
CASSLGAGALLNTEAFF
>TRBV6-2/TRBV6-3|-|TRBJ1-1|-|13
TGTGCCAGCAGCTTAGGTCCGAACACTGAAGCTTTCTTT
CASSLGPNTEAFF
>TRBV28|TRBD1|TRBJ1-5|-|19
TGTGCCAGCAGCCTCACCACGGGCAGGGGGGCGTATAGCAATCAGCCCCAGCATTTT
CASSLTTGRGAYSNQPQHF
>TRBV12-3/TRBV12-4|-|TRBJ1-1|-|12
TGTGCCAGCAGATTGGGGGGTACTGAAGCTTTCTTT
CASRLGGTEAFF
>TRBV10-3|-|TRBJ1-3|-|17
TGTGCCATCAGCGCTACAGGAGGGACCTTCTCTGGAAACACCATATATTTT
CAISATGGTFSGNTIYF
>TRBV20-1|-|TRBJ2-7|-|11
TGCAGTGCTAGACTGTCCTACGAGCAGTACTTC
CSARLSYEQYF
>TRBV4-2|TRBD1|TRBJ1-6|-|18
TGTGCCAGCAGCCTCCACTCGCAGGGGGCCCCCAATAATTCACCCCTCCACTTT
CASSLHSQGAPNNSPLHF
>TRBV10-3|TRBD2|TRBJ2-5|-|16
TGTGCCATCAGTGGGACTAGCGGGAGTTCGGGGGAGACCCAGTACTTC
CAISGTSGSSGETQYF
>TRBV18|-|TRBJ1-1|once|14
TGTGCCAGCTGCCGGGAAGGGGGGGACACTGAAGCTTTCTTT
CASCREGGDTEAFF
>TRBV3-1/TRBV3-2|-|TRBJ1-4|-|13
TGTGCCAGCTTCCAGAGGGGCGATGAAAAACTGTTTTTT
CASFQRGDEKLFF
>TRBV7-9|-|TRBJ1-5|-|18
TGTGCCAGCAGCTTAGCGCACCCTGACAGAACAAGCAATCAGCCCCAGCATTTT
CASSLAHPDRTSNQPQHF
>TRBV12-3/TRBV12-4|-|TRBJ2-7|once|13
TGTGCCAGCAGTCCAGACAGAACCTACGAGCAGTACTTC
CASSPDRTYEQYF
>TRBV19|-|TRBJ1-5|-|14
TGTGCCAGTAGTATGGGGCATAGCAATCAGCCCCAGCATTTT
CASSMGHSNQPQHF
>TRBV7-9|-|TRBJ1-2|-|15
TGTGCCAGCAGCTTTGGCACCGTCTCGGACTATGGCTACACCTTC
CASSFGTVSDYGYTF
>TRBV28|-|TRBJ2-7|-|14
TGTGCCAGCAGTTTGCGAGGAACCTCCTACGAGCAGTACTTC
CASSLRGTSYEQYF
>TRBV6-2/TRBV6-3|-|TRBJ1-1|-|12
TGTGCCAGCAGTGTAATGAACACTGAAGCTTTCTTT
CASSVMNTEAFF
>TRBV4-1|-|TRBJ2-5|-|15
TGCGCCAGCAGCCAAGCGTGGCGGGGAGAAGAGACCCAGTACTTC
CASSQAWRGEETQYF
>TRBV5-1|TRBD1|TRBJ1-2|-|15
TGCGCCAGCAGCGGACTAGGACAGGGAGACTATGGCTACACCTTC
CASSGLGQGDYGYTF
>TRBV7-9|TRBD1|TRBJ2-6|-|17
TGTGCCAGCAGCCTGGGACAGTCCATCTCTGGGGCCAACGTCCTGACTTTC
CASSLGQSISGANVLTF